This T cell receptor (beta chain) was observed in a study of shared clonotypes between healthy human individuals (TCRdb year 2020). For context, the study as a whole: Two women and a few men aged 18 to 49 years were included in the cohort. Per donor, three plates each were used for CD4 naive and CD4 memory, two for CD8 naive, and one for CD8 memory. Blood TCR repertoires of five healthy adults were deeply sequenced to estimate repertoire size and the extent of clonotype sharing between individuals. Libraries were prepared and TCR repertoires were sequenced by different laboratories using diverse techniques, in order to increase sequencing depth and limit assay-specific biases. Each donor's leukapheresis produced roughly between about 0.8 and 8.9 billion PBMCs. Broader findings and caveats from the paper: Larger estimated clonotype richness was generally found for naive subsets than for memory subsets. Even with the large sequencing depth, rarefaction of the sorted-subset datasets indicated that sequencing was incomplete. Because the study included a small number of donors, the genetic and exposure-history diversity represented was limited. When a handful of donors were compared, the shared fraction of clonotypes was about 5% for naive CD4, roughly 3.3% for naive CD8, 2% to 2.5% for memory CD4, and around 0.4% for memory CD8. Pairwise subsampling indicated that sequencing depth was expected to affect the degree of clonotype sharing among donors. Sampling was limited to blood, and TCR repertoires in tissue likely differ from TCR repertoires in blood. Compared with non-shared clonotypes, clonotypes shared by all four sorted-subset donors had higher generation probabilities.

The donors were healthy, HIV-negative adults with no recently reported acute infections or vaccinations. Only Caucasian adults living in Nashville, Tennessee, USA were represented among the donors. CD4+ T cells were enriched by magnetic negative selection; naive cells were then positively selected on CD45RA, and the negative fraction formed the memory subset. Blood was collected by leukapheresis, and PBMCs were isolated by Ficoll-Histopaque density gradient centrifugation and then cryopreserved in liquid nitrogen vapor phase. Analytical flow cytometry was used to check the purity and quantity of each magnetically sorted T cell population. Genomic DNA was isolated from every sorted fraction and measured by UV absorbance on a Nanodrop 2000c. TCR CDR3 regions were amplified from genomic DNA by multiplex PCR using the deep immunoSEQ assay. For each cell subset, the extracted genomic DNA was distributed evenly across all wells of several immunoSEQ 96-well plates, and each plate served as one replicate. For sorted subsets, each replicate PCR was loaded with around 220 ng genomic DNA, equivalent to 30,000 to 35,000 T cell genomes. Purified libraries were quantified with a Qubit 3.0 fluorometer, sized on a Bioanalyzer 2100, and re-quantified with the KAPA Library Quantification kit. Each immunoSEQ 96-well plate was sequenced on its own single-read 150-cycle Illumina NextSeq 550 flow cell. Under the source paper's analysis protocol: Because the immunoSEQ output included only junctional sequences and no quality scores, the filtering could not be the same as the filtering used for full-length reads. Sequences were annotated with PyIR, a Python wrapper for IgBLAST v1.9, and V/J genes and CDR3 were assigned using IMGT germline references. Any read was removed if the V/J assignment was weak (E-value above 1e-6), the CDR3 was missing, or the read contained stop codons, out-of-frame junctions, or ambiguous translated residues. V3J clonotypes were defined as sequences sharing the same inferred V gene, J gene, and CDR3 amino acid sequence. Percentage overlap between repertoires was calculated by dividing the number of shared unique clonotypes by the size of the smaller repertoire. Three approaches were used to assess repertoire richness: RTK rarefaction, the Chao1 estimator, and Recon v2.1 estimates of unobserved clonotypes. For all TCRbeta clonotypes obtained by the gDNA method from four donors, generation probabilities were computed with OLGA. TCRdb took over this immuneACCESS table, retaining in-frame rearrangements with V and J assigned. Such tables are incomplete; in checked studies, under half of the missing clones stem from an unresolved V gene, and the remainder is unexplained. V, J and clone size derive from that table, while D and trimming were established from the DNA sequence. The sample includes roughly 330,000 clones, with roughly 70% observed a single time. Approximately 10% of the sample comes from the top ten.

A remark on this clone: Its antigen is not yet known. The sample holds no much larger clone one base away, and base qualities are not on file.

V ends up 2 bases short and J 3 bases short, with an unmatched junction base count of 4. Sequences LNHNV (CDR1) and YYDKDF (CDR2) are obtained from the germline V gene (reference sequence). Taken from cysteine to phenylalanine, the CDR3 has 18 residues. Of the read, only the CDR3 DNA is kept; its 54 bases are in frame from base 1. The sequence was obtained from a man aged 25 to 45 in good health. The sequence joins TRBV15 to TRBJ2-2, and TRBD2 matches 15 of the central bases. Sequences were obtained from memory CD4+ T cells sorted from blood. The cell subset or site label on this specimen signifies: CD45RA-negative fraction. This receptor carries the CDR3 CATSRMGLAGGDTGELFF. The sequenced DNA: TGTGCCACCAGCAGAATGGGACTAGCGGGAGGAGACACCGGGGAGCTGTTTTTT.